This record looks at one T cell receptor beta chain sequence and its context. The data were obtained in a study of control samples from healthy donors and cancer patients. Sequencing was performed with immunoSEQ multiplex PCR; in TCRdb, only in-frame clones are kept and a portion is missing. The data contain some 87,000 clones, around 83% of them singletons. This receptor was taken from a man in his fifties or sixties with head and neck cancer. The specimen sequenced was PBMCs.

CDR3 DNA: TGTGCCAGCAGCACAGGGTTCGGCACCGGGGAGCTGTTTTTT. Translated, it gives CASSTGFGTGELFF. The chain employs TRBV7-8 and TRBJ2-2; D perhaps matches TRBD1 (6 bases). CDR1 and CDR2 from the germline V gene are SGHVS and FQNEAQ. The CDR3 spans 14 residues. Trimming pared 5 bases from V and 4 bases from J, leaving 11 bases between. Supplemented by reference TRBV7-8 and TRBJ2-2, the full variable domain reads GAGVSQSPRYKVAKRGQDVALRCDPISGHVSLFWYQQALGQGPEFLTYFQNEAQLDKSGLPSDRFFAERPEGSVSTLKIQRTQQEDSAVYLCASSTGFGTGELFFGEGSRLTVL.